This T cell receptor beta chain was identified in a study of radiotherapy plus CTLA-4 blockade in lung cancer. On the study more broadly: In roughly 19% of patients, objective responses were seen; roughly 30% had disease control.

General observations from the study: After radiotherapy and ipilimumab, tumor-derived clones expanded in peripheral blood. Early clone dynamics of blood T cells, plus interferon-beta, reportedly predicted response best.

The ends lost 0 bases at V and 3 bases at J; junction bases unmatched: 8. This CDR3 is built from 16 residues. CDR1 and CDR2 (germline): SGHKS, YYEKEE (reference sequence). Notes on this clone: The antigen is not known.

CTLA-4 blockade with ipilimumab, together with focal radiation, was given to patients with chemo-refractory metastatic non-small-cell lung cancer. Measured with immunoSEQ multiplex PCR; TCRdb has only the in-frame clones, and not every one. The sample consists of about 60,000 clones, roughly four fifths of them appearing once. This material consisted of peripheral blood, taken from a patient treated with radiotherapy plus ipilimumab. The TCR sequence derives from a human donor with non-small cell lung cancer who had a partial response to radiotherapy plus ipilimumab. This chain links TRBV5-5 with TRBJ2-7; 8 positions match TRBD1. CDR3 region: CASSLGPGQDLYEQYF. The CDR3 DNA sequence: TGTGCCAGCAGCTTGGGGCCGGGACAGGACCTCTACGAGCAGTACTTC.